One TCR beta chain is described in this entry. Its antigen is not known. As to time point: blood at routine non-recurrence follow-up after resection. The record originates from a study of spatial heterogeneity in lung cancer. Study overall: About 26 months after resection was the median timing of the follow-up PBMC samples, which were sequenced when available. TCR and UMI combinations that were unique each appeared, on average, more than ten times in raw reads. Whole-study findings and limits: At resection, ubiquitous expanded tumor TCRs appeared in blood more than at follow-up.

Unique molecular identifiers tagged every individual TCR cDNA molecule. TCRdb recomputed calls from the 5' RACE reads with MiXCR, one row per CDR3 protein. The sample holds 85,000 to 100,000 distinct CDR3 sequences, roughly a fifth seen once. The receptor comes from a male donor with early-stage non-small cell lung cancer. The specimen was PBMCs, collected at follow-up.

CDR3 coding DNA: TGCAGTGCTCCCTCCCGGGGGGGGGCCCCAGATACGCAGTATTTT. Its protein is CSAPSRGGAPDTQYF. The chain links TRBV20-1 to TRBJ2-3; 8 bases fit TRBD2. Unmatched junction bases numbered 11, after V lost 5 bases and J lost 4 bases. CDR3 length: 15 residues. In germline, CDR1 is DFQATT, CDR2 SNEGSKA (reference sequence).